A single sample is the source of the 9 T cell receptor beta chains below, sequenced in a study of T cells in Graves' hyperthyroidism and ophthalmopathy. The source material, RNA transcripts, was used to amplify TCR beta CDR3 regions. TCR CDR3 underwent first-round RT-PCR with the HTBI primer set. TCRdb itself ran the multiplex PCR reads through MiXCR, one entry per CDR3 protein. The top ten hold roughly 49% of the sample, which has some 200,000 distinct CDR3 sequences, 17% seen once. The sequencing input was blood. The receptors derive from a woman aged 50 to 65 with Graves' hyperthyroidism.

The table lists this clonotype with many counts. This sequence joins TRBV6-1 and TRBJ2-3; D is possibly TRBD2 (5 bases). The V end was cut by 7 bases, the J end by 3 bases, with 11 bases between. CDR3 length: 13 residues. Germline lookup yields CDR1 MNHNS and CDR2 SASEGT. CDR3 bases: TGTGCCAGCACTTTGCGGGTAACAGATACGCAGTATTTT. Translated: CASTLRVTDTQYF.

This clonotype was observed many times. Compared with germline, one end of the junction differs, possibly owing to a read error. CDR3 sequence reads: CANSLRAAGARVNTEAFF. As DNA, the CDR3 is TGTGCCAACAGTCTCCGGGCGGCCGGAGCCAGGGTGAACACTGAAGCTTTCTTT. The V and J genes are TRBV12-3 or TRBV12-4 and TRBJ1-1, with D tentatively TRBD1 (5 bases). This CDR3 has 18 residues.

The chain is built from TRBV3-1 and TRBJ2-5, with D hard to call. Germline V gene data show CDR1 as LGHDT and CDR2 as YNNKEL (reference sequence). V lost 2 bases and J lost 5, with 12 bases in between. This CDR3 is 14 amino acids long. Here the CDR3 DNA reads TGTGCCAGCAGCCAATTGAGGTTTTCGGAGACCCAGTACTTC. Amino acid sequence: CASSQLRFSETQYF.

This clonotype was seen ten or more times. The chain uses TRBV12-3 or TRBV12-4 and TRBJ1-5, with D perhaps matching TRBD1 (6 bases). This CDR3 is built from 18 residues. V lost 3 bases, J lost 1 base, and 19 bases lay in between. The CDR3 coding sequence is TGTGCCAGCAGTTTGGTTATTAGGGGGGGTCTAAGCAATCAGCCCCAGCATTTT. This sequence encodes CASSLVIRGGLSNQPQHF.

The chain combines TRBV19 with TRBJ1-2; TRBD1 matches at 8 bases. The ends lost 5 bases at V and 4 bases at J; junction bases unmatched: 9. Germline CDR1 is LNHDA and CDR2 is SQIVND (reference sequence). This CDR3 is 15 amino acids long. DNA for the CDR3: TGTGCCAGTAGTCTTCAGGGGGCCAATTCCTATGGCTACACCTTC. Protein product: CASSLQGANSYGYTF.

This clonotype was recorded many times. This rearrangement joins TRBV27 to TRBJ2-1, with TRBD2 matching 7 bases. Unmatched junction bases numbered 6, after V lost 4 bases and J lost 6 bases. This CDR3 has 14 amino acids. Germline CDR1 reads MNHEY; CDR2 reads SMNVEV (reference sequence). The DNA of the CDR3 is TGTGCCAGCAGTTACCAGGGAGGGGTCAATGAGCAGTTCTTC. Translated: CASSYQGGVNEQFF.

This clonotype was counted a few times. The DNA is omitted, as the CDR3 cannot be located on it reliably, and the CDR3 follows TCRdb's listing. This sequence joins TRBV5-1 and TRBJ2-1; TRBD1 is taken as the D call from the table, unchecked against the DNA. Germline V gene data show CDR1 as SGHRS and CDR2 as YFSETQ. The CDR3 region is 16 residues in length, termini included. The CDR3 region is CASSLVGQGNYNEQSF.

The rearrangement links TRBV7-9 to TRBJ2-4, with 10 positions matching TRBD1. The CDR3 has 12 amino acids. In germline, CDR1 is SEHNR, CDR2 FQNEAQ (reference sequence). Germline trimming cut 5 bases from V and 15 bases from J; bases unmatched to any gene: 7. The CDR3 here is CASSVDRGRRYF. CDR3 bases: TGTGCCAGCAGCGTCGACAGGGGGCGAAGGTACTTC.

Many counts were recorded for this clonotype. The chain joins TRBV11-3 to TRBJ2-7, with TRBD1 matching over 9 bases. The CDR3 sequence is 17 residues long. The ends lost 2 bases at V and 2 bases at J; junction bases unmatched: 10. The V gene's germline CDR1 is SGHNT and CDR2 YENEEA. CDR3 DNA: TGTGCCAGCAGCTTAAGATCCGGGACAGGGCTACCCTACGAGCAGTACTTC. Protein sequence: CASSLRSGTGLPYEQYF.